This note documents a single TCR beta chain sequence. Profiling relied on immunoSEQ multiplex PCR, and the TCRdb table lists in-frame clones only, not all of them. The sample includes about 240,000 clones, about 86% of them seen just once. This record comes from a study of blood T cell repertoires in COVID-19. V shed 0 bases and J 2 bases; nucleotides not matched to a gene: 6. Germline CDR1 reads SGHNT; CDR2 reads YYREEE (reference sequence). The CDR3 consists of 17 residues. This chain uses TRBV5-4 with TRBJ2-5; 11 positions match TRBD2. Sequencing was done on a sample of PBMCs or T cells enriched from blood (not recorded which). This TCR was recovered from a woman in her thirties or forties with acute COVID-19. CDR3 amino acids: CASSLGSSGRLQETQYF. The CDR3 region has the DNA TGTGCCAGCAGCTTGGGATCTAGCGGGAGGCTACAAGAGACCCAGTACTTC. Based on the CDR3 plus reference TRBV5-4 and TRBJ2-5, the full variable domain is ETGVTQSPTHLIKTRGQQVTLRCSSQSGHNTVSWYQQALGQGPQFIFQYYREEENGRGNFPPRFSGLQFPNYSSELNVNALELDDSALYLCASSLGSSGRLQETQYFGPGTRLLVL.